This T cell receptor (beta chain) originates from a study of T cell changes during pregnancy in multiple sclerosis (dated by TCRdb to about 2019). Some background on the complete study: The study looked at changes in the T cell repertoire across pregnancy in women with multiple sclerosis.

This clone was counted between two and nine times. What this receptor recognizes is not known. Base qualities were left out, and no much larger clone turns up one base away. Preparation of the library involved the immunoSEQ multiplex PCR assay. TCRdb limited this immuneACCESS table to in-frame rearrangements with V and J called. A share of clones is missing; checked studies link under half to unresolved V genes, and the rest is unexplained. Within this sample are about 40,000 clones, with more than 80% of them counted one time only. The top ten constitute 1% to 1.5% of the sample. The CDR3 measures 15 amino acids from cysteine to phenylalanine. Only the CDR3 part of the read is kept: 45 bases, read in frame from the first base. V is cut back by 3 bases and J by 3 bases, with 6 bases in the junction unmatched. Looking up the germline V gene yields CDR1 SGHRS and CDR2 YFSETQ.

The chain links TRBV5-1 with TRBJ2-1, with 7 bases in between that match TRBD2. The sample was peripheral blood, taken before pregnancy. The sequence was obtained from a female donor with multiple sclerosis, enrolled in a pregnancy study. Read as DNA, the sequence is TGCGCCAGCAGCTCCGTAGCGGGTAACTACAATGAGCAGTTCTTC. Translated, this gives CASSSVAGNYNEQFF.